This T cell receptor beta chain was profiled in a study of CD8 T cells in ankylosing spondylitis. Study findings and constraints: Reports say disease-linked clones showed up significantly more in matched ankylosing spondylitis synovial fluid. Earlier work had already found some motif variants in reactive arthritis synovial fluid and blood.

This clonotype was detected ten times or more. The antigen is undetermined. CDR3 length equals 12 residues. The V gene's germline CDR1 is SQVTM and CDR2 ANQGSEA. The J segment lost 4 bases and the V segment lost 6 bases, leaving 4 bases of the junction unmatched. TCRdb used MiXCR to reprocess the 5' RACE reads, holding one entry per CDR3 protein. The profile shows more than 60,000 distinct CDR3 sequences, about 5.4% of them singletons. The sample comprised blood, either unsorted or a sorted T cell fraction (not recorded which). The J gene is TRBJ1-2, the V gene TRBV29-1, with TRBD1 identical over 8 bases. This sequence was found in a male donor with ankylosing spondylitis or in good health (not recorded which). CDR3 DNA sequence: TGCAGCGTACAGGGGGGAGCCTATGGCTACACCTTC. Its translation is CSVQGGAYGYTF.